Detailed here is one TCR beta chain. This clonotype appeared many times. The specificity of this receptor is unknown. No quality values exist for individual bases; no much larger clone is one base distant. These data are taken from a study of low-dose radiotherapy and immunotherapy resistance in tumors (dated by TCRdb to between 2021 and 2023). Describing the broader study: Patients in Cohort 1 were given 0.5 Gy per fraction every 2 weeks, and the prescribed total PTV dose was 6.5 Gy. Starting on cycle 1 day 1, patients took 300 mg of aspirin by mouth once daily for four cycles. Randomization of trial participants into treatment groups was not performed. Patients in Cohort 2 were given 1 Gy per fraction every two weeks, for a total of 13 Gy across 26 weeks. The translational analysis covered eight patients: three from the first dose cohort and the first five from the second dose cohort. Intravenous cyclophosphamide at 200 mg/m2 was administered every two weeks, one day ahead of each radiation and immunotherapy administration. Nivolumab and ipilimumab were both given intravenously, with nivolumab at a 240 mg flat dose every two weeks and ipilimumab at 1 mg/kg every six weeks.

For sequencing, an Illumina HiSeq 2500 was employed. First-strand cDNA was synthesized with Superscript III and a set of TRAV- and TRBV-specific primers, covering both TCRalpha and TCRbeta chains. TCRs were amplified with Phusion for 20 PCR cycles, with a constant-region primer paired with the adapter attached to the V primers. The isolated mRNA was amplified using the MessageAmp II aRNA Amplification Kit, with in vitro transcription performed for approximately 16 hours at 37 degrees C. The Dynabeads mRNA DIRECT Purification Kit was used to isolate mRNA for TCR sequencing. A second approximately 23-cycle Phusion PCR added indexed Illumina adapters, and products were purified with AMPure XP beads. Per the authors' processing: Using custom Perl scripts, TCR sequences that encoded the same protein were pooled, out-of-frame sequences were dropped, and the abundance of each clonotype was calculated. Any TCR sequence backed by just one read was left out of the analysis. Repertoire metrics included Shannon entropy, Gini index, clonality, richness, and frequency of TCRs shared between repertoires. Using fastp at Q25 and MiXCR, TCRdb reprocessed the public reads and kept productive beta chains. When rows share a CDR3 protein, they turn into one entry using the most common DNA and genes. The V and J calls and clone size come from TCRdb's table, not from the authors' own analysis. The sample table contains some 100,000 distinct CDR3 sequences; only one count was recorded for roughly 20% of them. The top ten constitute 4.1% of the sample.

Including the terminal cysteine and phenylalanine, the CDR3 comprises 16 residues. Only the CDR3 DNA is retained, 48 bases long and in frame from the first base. V and J are truncated by 11 bases and 3 bases respectively, leaving an intervening sequence of 26 bases. Taken from the germline V gene, the CDR1 and CDR2 loops are MNHEY and SVGEGT. This sample's time point label indicates: after trial treatment. The meaning of the sample's treatment or condition label: LDRT plus nivolumab, ipilimumab, low-dose cyclophosphamide and aspirin (RACIN trial). The donors took part in RACIN, a single-arm, phase I, dose-escalation trial that combined nivolumab, ipilimumab, aspirin, low-dose cyclophosphamide and low-dose radiotherapy. Eligible patients had advanced, TIL-negative solid tumors.

The chain couples TRBV6-2 or TRBV6-3 to TRBJ2-7; TRBD2 is perhaps the D gene, given 6 matching bases. This receptor was identified in a male donor with prostate cancer. Sample: PBMCs, taken after low-dose radiotherapy plus immunotherapy. CDR3 reads: CAAQGGVGGTYYEQYF. The DNA sequence is TGTGCCGCACAAGGAGGGGTTGGAGGGACTTACTACGAGCAGTACTTC.